The 31 T cell receptor beta chains given below trace back to one sample, sequenced in a study of response to subunit inactivated influenza vaccine. Each CDR3 protein gets one entry after TCRdb re-called the RT-PCR reads with MiXCR. Of 530,000 or so distinct CDR3 sequences listed, over 9.5% are singletons. Source: PBMCs from blood, taken on the day of vaccination. The receptors stem from a middle-aged man who received an inactivated influenza vaccine.

In this sample, this clonotype turned up many times. The gene calls are TRBV6-5 and TRBJ2-5; 9 bases line up with TRBD1. Germline V gene data show CDR1 as MNHEY and CDR2 as SVGAGI. The trim removed 8 bases at V and 5 bases at J, leaving 3 bases unmatched. The CDR3 length is 12 residues. The CDR3 protein is CASVGQGETQYF. CDR3 DNA sequence: TGTGCCAGCGTTGGACAGGGGGAGACCCAGTACTTC.

In this sample, this clonotype turned up many times. The chain recombines TRBV7-8 with TRBJ2-7; 9 bases are shared with TRBD2. V shed 1 base, J shed 3 bases, and the junction held 16 bases outside the gene matches. The CDR3 extends over 19 amino acids. Germline V gives CDR1 SGHVS, CDR2 FQNEAQ. In DNA, the CDR3 is TGTGCCAGCAGCTTAGAGGGGGGATTGGGCGGGAGGGATTTCTACGAGCAGTACTTC. It is translated as CASSLEGGLGGRDFYEQYF.

The rearrangement uses TRBV12-3 or TRBV12-4 and TRBJ2-3, with 8 bases identical to TRBD2. CDR3 length: 16 residues. With 1 base clipped from V and 3 bases from J, the junction kept 6 bases outside the gene matches. The CDR3 is CASSLGRGARTDTQYF. The CDR3 nucleotides are TGTGCCAGCAGTTTAGGGCGGGGGGCTCGTACAGATACGCAGTATTTT.

This chain joins TRBV5-1 and TRBJ2-7; no clear D. Trimming removed 5 bases from V and 2 bases from J, with 14 bases in between. The CDR3 loop spans 14 amino acids. Looked up from germline, CDR1 is SGHRS and CDR2 is YFSETQ. CDR3: CASSSTRAPYEQYF. The CDR3 region has the DNA TGCGCCAGCAGTAGCACGCGTGCCCCCTACGAGCAGTACTTC.

In this sample, this clonotype turned up a few times. The rearrangement links TRBV20-1 to TRBJ2-5, with D maybe TRBD1 (6 bases). The CDR3 loop spans 15 amino acids. Germline CDR1 DFQATT, CDR2 SNEGSKA (reference sequence). V was clipped by 3 bases and J by 1 base, with 15 bases between them. The CDR3 sequence: CSARDILQGQETQYF. As DNA, the CDR3 is TGCAGTGCTAGGGACATCCTACAGGGCCAAGAGACCCAGTACTTC.

V is TRBV29-1 and J is TRBJ1-2; D is unclear. V was pared by 7 bases and J by 3 bases, with 12 bases between. The CDR3 contains 12 residues. Germline loops: CDR1 SQVTM, CDR2 ANQGSEA. The CDR3 region is CSAGPGDYGYTF. The CDR3 nucleotides are TGCAGCGCGGGCCCCGGGGACTATGGCTACACCTTC.

This clonotype was counted only a few times. J is TRBJ2-5 and V is TRBV29-1, with 12 bases identical to TRBD1. V shed 0 bases and J 1 base; nucleotides not matched to a gene: 9. The CDR3 consists of 18 residues. The germline gives CDR1 SQVTM, CDR2 ANQGSEA. CDR3 residues: CSVEDLYGTGGIQETQYF. The DNA for the CDR3 is TGCAGCGTTGAAGATCTCTACGGGACAGGGGGCATCCAAGAGACCCAGTACTTC.

This clonotype occurred many times. The V and J genes are TRBV5-1 and TRBJ2-3; 7 nucleotides align to TRBD1. This CDR3 comprises 14 residues. V shed 3 bases, J shed 4 bases, and the junction held 5 bases outside the gene matches. The germline V gene has CDR1 SGHRS and CDR2 YFSETQ. The CDR3 region is CASSWTGGADTQYF. CDR3 nucleotide sequence: TGCGCCAGCAGCTGGACAGGTGGGGCAGATACGCAGTATTTT.

The table lists this clonotype with many counts. The chain uses TRBV4-2 and TRBJ2-1, with D possibly being TRBD1 (6 bases). This CDR3 comprises 13 residues. The ends were cut back, 0 bases at V and 10 bases at J, with 10 bases in the middle. CDR1 and CDR2 from the germline V gene are LGHNA and YNFKEQ. The DNA of the CDR3 is TGTGCCAGCAGCCAAGACCGAGACAGGGAGCAGTTCTTC. It yields the protein CASSQDRDREQFF.

This rearrangement joins TRBV7-7 to TRBJ2-5, with a weak D call TRBD1 (6 bases). CDR1 SSHAT and CDR2 FNYEAQ come from the germline V gene (reference sequence). The CDR3 has 13 amino acids. Between the trimmed V and J ends, which lost 5 bases and 4 bases, there was a span of 11 bases. For the CDR3, the DNA is TGTGCCAGCAGCCTTGTACAGGGAGAGACCCAGTACTTC. This gives the protein CASSLVQGETQYF.

This clonotype was observed a few times. This sequence joins TRBV28 and TRBJ1-1, with TRBD1 as a possible D gene (5 bases). Germline loops: CDR1 MDHEN, CDR2 SYDVKM. The CDR3 consists of 14 residues. V shed 5 bases and J shed 2 bases, with 12 bases lying between them. The CDR3 DNA sequence: TGTGCCAGCAGTCCAACCCAGGGTAACACTGAAGCTTTCTTT. It translates to CASSPTQGNTEAFF.

The gene calls are TRBV6-1 and TRBJ2-1; TRBD1 agrees at 10 bases. CDR3 length: 16 amino acids. The ends lost 6 bases at V and 5 bases at J; junction bases unmatched: 10. In germline, CDR1 is MNHNS, CDR2 SASEGT. The CDR3 region has the DNA TGTGCCAGCAGACAGTTCCGGGACAGGGGTCACAATGAGCAGTTCTTC. This sequence encodes CASRQFRDRGHNEQFF.

This clonotype showed up just a few times. The chain carries TRBV20-1 and TRBJ2-1; 9 bases line up with TRBD2. V was clipped by 4 bases and J by 7 bases; unmatched bases: 14. The CDR3 covers 16 residues. Germline V lookup: CDR1 DFQATT, CDR2 SNEGSKA (reference sequence). The CDR3 here is CSAISLAGYVGNEQFF. The DNA for the CDR3 is TGCAGTGCTATTTCTCTAGCGGGATACGTGGGGAATGAGCAGTTCTTC.

There are a few counts of this clonotype. This CDR3 reads CASSLQRDTGELFF. The CDR3 nucleotides are TGTGCCAGCAGCTTACAAAGGGACACCGGGGAGCTGTTTTTT. The V and J genes are TRBV7-3 and TRBJ2-2; D gene unclear. The CDR3 consists of 14 residues. Trimming took 2 bases from V and 3 from J, leaving 7 bases between them. Germline CDR1 is SGHTA and CDR2 is FQGTGA. Full variable domain (outside the CDR3, taken from reference TRBV7-3 and TRBJ2-2): GAGVSQTPSNKVTEKGKYVELRCDPISGHTALYWYRQSLGQGPEFLIYFQGTGAADDSGLPNDRFFAVRPEGSVSTLKIQRTERGDSAVYLCASSLQRDTGELFFGEGSRLTVL.

This clonotype was found a few times. The V call is TRBV12-3 or TRBV12-4, the J call TRBJ2-5; maybe TRBD1 (5 bases). The V end was cut by 5 bases, the J end by 5 bases, with 12 bases between. The CDR3 is 13 amino acids. The CDR3 DNA is TGTGCCAGCAGTGATGACCAGGGTGAGACCCAGTACTTC. Protein product: CASSDDQGETQYF.

A few counts support this clonotype. V is TRBV2 and J is TRBJ2-7; tentatively, D is TRBD1 (6 bases). V lost 8 bases, J lost 4 bases, and 12 bases lay in between. The CDR3 length is 12 residues. In germline, CDR1 is SNHLY, CDR2 FYNNEI. CDR3 sequence (DNA): TGTGCCAGCGGATTGGGGGCTTACGAGCAGTACTTC. Translating gives CASGLGAYEQYF.

At least ten counts were recorded for this clonotype. The chain couples TRBV20-1 to TRBJ1-1; 9 bases agree with TRBD1. The CDR3 runs 14 residues. CDR1 and CDR2 (germline): DFQATT, SNEGSKA (reference sequence). V lost 5 bases, J lost 1 base, and 5 bases stayed unmatched. The CDR3 is CSARTGVGNTEAFF. The CDR3 bases are TGCAGTGCTCGGACAGGGGTCGGGAACACTGAAGCTTTCTTT.

At least ten counts were recorded for this clonotype. V usage is TRBV6-5 and J usage is TRBJ2-7; 9 nucleotides line up with TRBD1. CDR1 and CDR2 from the germline V gene are MNHEY and SVGAGI. J lost 3 bases, V lost 4 bases, and 7 bases had no gene match. This CDR3 spans 15 amino acids. For the CDR3, the DNA is TGTGCCAGCAGTTCGACAGGGGGTTTTGGCTACGAGCAGTACTTC. It specifies CASSSTGGFGYEQYF.

This clonotype came up a few times. V and J are TRBV24-1 and TRBJ2-6, with D unresolved. V lost 1 base and J lost 4, with 4 bases in between. The CDR3 sequence is 14 residues long. CDR1 is KGHDR, CDR2 SFDVKD, per germline. CDR3: CATSDFSGANVLTF. CDR3 DNA: TGTGCCACCAGTGATTTTTCCGGGGCCAACGTCCTGACTTTC.

This clonotype was counted between two and nine times. The chain carries TRBV28 and TRBJ2-2, with D unresolved. Trimming cost V 6 bases and J 4 bases, with 24 bases left between them. The germline gives CDR1 MDHEN, CDR2 SYDVKM. The CDR3 is made up of 18 amino acids. This CDR3 reads CASRIMGSSRISTGELFF. The CDR3 coding sequence is TGTGCCAGCAGGATAATGGGGTCCTCTCGGATCAGCACCGGGGAGCTGTTTTTT. Together with reference TRBV28 and TRBJ2-2, the CDR3 gives the full variable domain: DVKVTQSSRYLVKRTGEKVFLECVQDMDHENMFWYRQDPGLGLRLIYFSYDVKMKEKGDIPEGYSVSREKKERFSLILESASTNQTSMYLCASRIMGSSRISTGELFFGEGSRLTVL.

This clonotype was counted only a few times. The chain links TRBV12-3 or TRBV12-4 to TRBJ2-2; tentatively, D is TRBD1 (6 bases). V shed 8 bases and J shed 6 bases, with 19 bases lying between them. The CDR3 spans 15 residues. CDR3 protein: CASDGGQQQPGELFF. CDR3 nucleotides: TGTGCCAGCGATGGTGGACAGCAACAACCCGGGGAGCTGTTTTTT.

The V call is TRBV27, the J call TRBJ2-6; TRBD2 matches 7 bases. V lost 0 bases and J lost 0; bases outside the gene matches: 5. Germline V gives CDR1 MNHEY, CDR2 SMNVEV (reference sequence). The CDR3 consists of 18 residues. CDR3 region: CASSLSGGAVSGANVLTF. Here the CDR3 DNA reads TGTGCCAGCAGTTTATCGGGAGGGGCCGTCTCTGGGGCCAACGTCCTGACTTTC.

This clonotype was counted a few times. The gene calls are TRBV20-1 and TRBJ1-1; 7 bases are a match to TRBD1. CDR3 length: 11 amino acids. CDR1 and CDR2 from the germline V gene are DFQATT and SNEGSKA (reference sequence). V lost 4 bases, J lost 6 bases, and 2 bases stayed unmatched. The CDR3 bases are TGCAGTGCTACAGGGGGAGCTGAAGCTTTCTTT. It is translated as CSATGGAEAFF.

Many counts were recorded for this clonotype. The chain joins TRBV5-1 to TRBJ2-3, with TRBD1 matching over 8 bases. V lost 1 base to trimming and J lost 3 bases; unmatched junction nucleotides: 16. Germline CDR1 and CDR2: SGHRS and YFSETQ. This CDR3 has 19 amino acids. CDR3: CASSLPPISGQGRTDTQYF. The CDR3 coding sequence is TGCGCCAGCAGCTTGCCACCAATCTCCGGACAGGGCCGAACAGATACGCAGTATTTT.

This clonotype was picked up a small number of times. The chain carries TRBV20-1 and TRBJ2-3; 13 bases align to TRBD2. CDR3 length equals 15 residues. V lost 4 bases, J lost 6 bases, and 7 bases stayed unmatched. In germline, CDR1 is DFQATT, CDR2 SNEGSKA (reference sequence). CDR3 DNA: TGCAGTGCTAACCCGACTAGCGGGGGGACCGATACGCAGTATTTT. Amino acid sequence: CSANPTSGGTDTQYF.

This clonotype came up a few times. V is TRBV7-6 and J is TRBJ1-4; 7 positions match TRBD1. J gave up 6 bases and V 0 bases, and 13 bases lay outside the gene matches. The CDR3 is made up of 18 amino acids. The germline V gene has CDR1 SGHVS and CDR2 FNYEAQ. As DNA, the CDR3 is TGTGCCAGCAGCTTAGCTTCGAGGGGGCAAGGGACTTATGAAAAACTGTTTTTT. It specifies CASSLASRGQGTYEKLFF.

This chain joins TRBV25-1 and TRBJ1-2, with 7 bases lining up with TRBD1. CDR3 length equals 13 residues. Trimming cost V 6 bases and J 6 bases; bases outside gene matches: 7. The germline gives CDR1 MGHDK, CDR2 SYGVNS. The CDR3 DNA follows: TGTGCCAGCAGCGCGGGACAGTTTGATGGCTACACCTTC. As protein: CASSAGQFDGYTF.

The J gene is TRBJ1-1, the V gene TRBV2; perhaps TRBD1 as D (6 bases). The V end lost 6 bases, the J end lost 7 bases, and 21 bases lay between the germline ends. This CDR3 comprises 15 residues. Per germline, CDR1 SNHLY and CDR2 FYNNEI. Here the CDR3 reads CASSPSGAGGGEAFF. Here the CDR3 DNA reads TGTGCCAGCAGCCCCTCGGGCGCGGGAGGGGGTGAAGCTTTCTTT.

This clonotype was seen ten or more times. The chain joins TRBV3-1 to TRBJ2-1; 9 nucleotides agree with TRBD1. This CDR3 contains 15 residues. Germline-derived CDR1 and CDR2 are LGHDT and YNNKEL (reference sequence). V dropped 3 bases and J dropped 8; count of bases not matched to a gene: 8. The CDR3 sequence is CASSHPGTGIDEQFF. CDR3 DNA sequence: TGTGCCAGCAGCCACCCCGGGACAGGGATAGATGAGCAGTTCTTC.

This clonotype was seen a handful of times. J is TRBJ2-1 and V is TRBV7-2; TRBD2 might be the D (6 bases). Trimming stripped 7 bases from V and 9 bases from J, with 22 bases between. This CDR3 has 15 residues. Germline CDR1 reads SGHTA; CDR2 reads FQGNSA. CDR3 residues: CASNNRGSGFIEQFF. The DNA of the CDR3 is TGTGCCAGCAACAACCGGGGGAGCGGTTTCATTGAGCAGTTCTTC.

This clonotype has at least ten counts. This rearrangement joins TRBV7-9 to TRBJ2-7, with 11 bases fitting TRBD2. This CDR3 region has 15 residues. Losses at the gene ends were 5 bases for V and 5 bases for J; bases not matched to a gene: 8. Per germline, CDR1 SEHNR and CDR2 FQNEAQ (reference sequence). The CDR3 loop reads CASSASSGGSNEQYF. The CDR3 region has the DNA TGTGCCAGCAGCGCATCTAGCGGGGGGAGTAACGAGCAGTACTTC.